The present TCR beta chain was sequenced within a study of beta chain features in type 1 diabetes. Whole-study findings and limits: Among all four CD4+ subsets, Type 1 diabetes patients had TCRB CDR3s that were moderately but significantly shorter.

All of the isolated RNA was reverse transcribed, so expressed TCRB transcripts were sequenced. The data were produced by immunoSEQ multiplex PCR, yet TCRdb's version contains in-frame clones alone and is incomplete. The sample holds approximately 170,000 clones; about 9.1% are singletons and the top ten take 2% to 3%. The CDR3 consists of 14 residues. CDR1 is MGHDK and CDR2 is SYGVNS in the germline V gene. This clone was counted a few times. What it recognizes is unknown. The gene calls are TRBV25-1 and TRBJ2-5, with TRBD1 matching 7 bases. The DNA end is a closer match to TRBJ2-7, so the J assignment may be wrong. This sequence originates from a woman aged 18-29 years in good health. Material for sequencing was central memory CD4+ T cells from blood. The CDR3 region is CAGYRDREFDEQYF. The CDR3 DNA follows: TGTGCCGGGTATCGCGACAGGGAATTCGACGAGCAGTACTTC.